This T cell receptor (beta chain) appears in the sequencing data of a study of technical replicates of blood from a handful of donors. V gave up 3 bases and J gave up 4 bases; unmatched junction bases: 2. Germline V gives CDR1 KGHSH, CDR2 LQKENI. This CDR3 has 13 residues. Using immunoSEQ multiplex PCR, the repertoire was profiled, and TCRdb retains in-frame clones only, with some absent. This repertoire shows 100,000 or so clones, 90% to 97% found once; its top ten account for about 0.39%. The clonotype originates from a human donor in good health. Sequenced sample: T cells isolated from PBMCs. This chain uses TRBV18 with TRBJ1-1; 7 bases are shared with TRBD1. The CDR3 DNA follows: TGTGCCAGCTCACCGACAGGGAGCACTGAAGCTTTCTTT. Protein: CASSPTGSTEAFF.